One and the same sample provided the 15 T cell receptor beta chains below, sequenced in a study of T cell repertoires in cytomegalovirus infection (dated by TCRdb to about 2019). Sample treatment or condition, as interpreted from the label and publication: in vitro stimulation with specific CMV peptide epitopes to enrich CMV-specific T cells. Antigens for these TCRs are unknown. Sequencing used an Illumina HiSeq 1500. TCRdb passed the public sequencing reads through fastp at Q25 and MiXCR, retaining productive beta sequences. Rows with a matching CDR3 protein are joined into one entry that keeps the most common DNA and genes. This sample has roughly 920,000 distinct CDR3 sequences in its table, and around 32% of those were observed once. The ten most abundant clones make up over 10% of the sample. Here the sequenced sample was cultured CD8+ T cells from PBMCs, taken from culture after CMV antigen stimulation. The origin of the receptors is a human donor in good health (CMV status not recorded). Some clones in this sample may be carry-over from other donors' samples.

This clonotype showed up many times. The DNA of the CDR3 is TGTGCCAGCAGTGTCCGGGGGCGCCCGAGCGGGGAGCTGTTTTTT. Its translation is CASSVRGRPSGELFF. The chain links TRBV27 to TRBJ2-2; D is perhaps TRBD1 or TRBD2 (6 bases each). Per the germline V gene, CDR1 is MNHEY and CDR2 is SMNVEV (reference sequence). With 5 bases removed from V and 7 bases from J, the gap between germline ends came to 17 bases. There are 15 residues in the CDR3.

In this sample, this clonotype turned up a few times. The chain employs TRBV4-1 and TRBJ2-1, with TRBD1 matching 9 bases. Germline lookup yields CDR1 MGHRA and CDR2 YSYEKL. V gave up 4 bases and J gave up 8 bases; unmatched junction bases: 6. The length of the CDR3 is 14 residues. The CDR3 nucleotides are TGCGCCAGCAGCCGAATTGACAGGGGGGATGAGCAGTTCTTC. Translation gives CASSRIDRGDEQFF.

The V call is TRBV4-1, the J call TRBJ2-1; no definite D call. CDR1 is MGHRA, CDR2 YSYEKL, per germline. Between the trimmed V and J ends, which lost 1 base and 10 bases, there was a span of 5 bases. This CDR3 has 11 amino acids. CDR3 loop: CASSQAREQFF. For the CDR3, the DNA is TGCGCCAGCAGCCAAGCAAGGGAGCAGTTCTTC.

The sample holds many counts of this clonotype. The chain links TRBV12-3 or TRBV12-4 to TRBJ2-2; 7 bases agree with TRBD1. The CDR3 is made up of 13 amino acids. V lost 7 bases, J lost 3 bases, and 2 bases stayed unmatched. This CDR3 reads CASNQGDTGELFF. The CDR3 DNA is TGTGCCAGCAATCAGGGGGACACCGGGGAGCTGTTTTTT.

This clonotype was recorded many times. The genes are TRBV6-5 and TRBJ1-5, with D uncertain. The CDR3 runs 15 residues. CDR1 is MNHEY, CDR2 SVGAGI, per germline. Trimming left V 5 bases short and J 5 bases short, with 16 bases between. CDR3 DNA sequence: TGTGCCAGCAGTCCGACCCAAATGACGGATCAGCCCCAGCATTTT. As protein: CASSPTQMTDQPQHF.

The J gene is TRBJ2-1, the V gene TRBV27, with 9 bases fitting TRBD1. The V gene's germline CDR1 is MNHEY and CDR2 SMNVEV (reference sequence). The trim removed 5 bases at V and 1 base at J, leaving 15 bases unmatched. This CDR3 has 19 residues. The CDR3 DNA is TGTGCCAGCAGTCCGATCCGGACAGGGGAGGTTGTGTCCTACAATGAGCAGTTCTTC. It translates to CASSPIRTGEVVSYNEQFF.

This clonotype occurred a few times. V usage is TRBV7-9 and J usage is TRBJ2-5; 12 nucleotides match TRBD2. The CDR3 runs 17 residues. The V and J ends lost 3 bases and 2 bases, in that order; junction bases with no gene match: 7. Germline CDR1 is SEHNR and CDR2 is FQNEAQ (reference sequence). The CDR3 nucleotides are TGTGCCAGCAGCTTCTTAACTAGCGGGGGGCCACAAGAGACCCAGTACTTC. Translation gives CASSFLTSGGPQETQYF.

The chain couples TRBV6-5 to TRBJ2-2; weak D call: TRBD1 (6 bases). Germline CDR1 is MNHEY and CDR2 is SVGAGI. This CDR3 is built from 17 residues. Trimming cost V 4 bases and J 3 bases, with 18 bases left between them. CDR3 residues: CASSSSPWGRDTGELFF. The CDR3 region has the DNA TGTGCCAGCAGTTCCTCCCCGTGGGGGCGGGACACCGGGGAGCTGTTTTTT.

In its sample, this clonotype was seen many times. The chain carries TRBV6-1 and TRBJ2-7; D is ambiguous. This CDR3 comprises 13 residues. Germline lookup yields CDR1 MNHNS and CDR2 SASEGT. V was cut by 8 bases and J by 0 bases, with 11 bases left in between. The CDR3 region is CASSLRSSYEQYF. The CDR3 DNA reads TGTGCCAGCTCTCTAAGGAGCTCCTACGAGCAGTACTTC.

This clonotype was seen a few times. This chain joins TRBV6-1 and TRBJ1-5; TRBD1 is a possible D gene (5 bases). The ends were cut back, 4 bases at V and 0 bases at J, with 10 bases in the middle. Germline CDR1 reads MNHNS; CDR2 reads SASEGT. The CDR3 sequence is 15 residues long. Written as DNA, the CDR3 is TGTGCCAGCAGTGTTTCAGGGAATAGCAATCAGCCCCAGCATTTT. Its translation is CASSVSGNSNQPQHF.

This clonotype was seen just once. This chain uses TRBV11-3 with TRBJ2-1; D remains ambiguous. Trimming left V 5 bases short and J 3 bases short, with 26 bases between. The CDR3 is made up of 19 amino acids. CDR1 is SGHNT, CDR2 YENEEA, per germline. The CDR3 is CASSPYSHEGKMGYNEQFF. CDR3 in DNA: TGTGCCAGCAGCCCTTACTCTCACGAAGGTAAAATGGGCTACAATGAGCAGTTCTTC. Filled out from reference TRBV11-3 and TRBJ2-1, the complete variable domain reads EAGVVQSPRYKIIEKKQPVAFWCNPISGHNTLYWYLQNLGQGPELLIRYENEEAVDDSQLPKDRFSAERLKGVDSTLKIQPAELGDSAVYLCASSPYSHEGKMGYNEQFFGPGTRLTVL.

Here the CDR3 DNA reads TGTGCCAGCAGTTTACTCGACCCTGGCTCCTACAATGAGCAGTTCTTC. Protein sequence: CASSLLDPGSYNEQFF. The chain combines TRBV28 with TRBJ2-1; D not certain. The germline V gene has CDR1 MDHEN and CDR2 SYDVKM. CDR3 length: 16 residues. The V end was cut by 2 bases, the J end by 0 bases, with 11 bases between. Drawing the rest from reference TRBV28 and TRBJ2-1, the complete variable domain is DVKVTQSSRYLVKRTGEKVFLECVQDMDHENMFWYRQDPGLGLRLIYFSYDVKMKEKGDIPEGYSVSREKKERFSLILESASTNQTSMYLCASSLLDPGSYNEQFFGPGTRLTVL.

This clonotype was found a few times. V gene TRBV20-1 combines with J gene TRBJ1-2, with D possibly TRBD1 on 6 matching bases. Trimming shortened V by 0 bases and J by 3 bases, and 32 bases separated the two germline ends. Germline CDR1 DFQATT, CDR2 SNEGSKA (reference sequence). This CDR3 spans 21 amino acids. This CDR3 reads CSARDFAEPRDKRLRYYGYTF. In DNA form, the CDR3 reads TGCAGTGCTAGAGATTTCGCCGAACCCCGGGACAAGAGGCTTCGGTACTATGGCTACACCTTC.

The chain combines TRBV27 with TRBJ1-2; the match to TRBD1 covers 7 bases. This CDR3 comprises 14 residues. The J segment lost 6 bases and the V segment lost 8 bases, leaving 12 bases of the junction unmatched. Germline values: CDR1 MNHEY, CDR2 SMNVEV (reference sequence). The CDR3 region has the DNA TGTGCCAGCTCATTAACAGGGGAAGCGGATGGCTACACCTTC. It is translated as CASSLTGEADGYTF.

The rearrangement uses TRBV6-2 or TRBV6-3 and TRBJ1-1; D is unresolved. This CDR3 is built from 11 residues. V gave up 8 bases and J gave up 7 bases, with 11 bases separating them. CDR1 MNHEY and CDR2 SVGEGT come from the germline V gene. Written as DNA, the CDR3 is TGTGCCAGCCTTTTGTCTGTTGAAGCTTTCTTT. It specifies CASLLSVEAFF.